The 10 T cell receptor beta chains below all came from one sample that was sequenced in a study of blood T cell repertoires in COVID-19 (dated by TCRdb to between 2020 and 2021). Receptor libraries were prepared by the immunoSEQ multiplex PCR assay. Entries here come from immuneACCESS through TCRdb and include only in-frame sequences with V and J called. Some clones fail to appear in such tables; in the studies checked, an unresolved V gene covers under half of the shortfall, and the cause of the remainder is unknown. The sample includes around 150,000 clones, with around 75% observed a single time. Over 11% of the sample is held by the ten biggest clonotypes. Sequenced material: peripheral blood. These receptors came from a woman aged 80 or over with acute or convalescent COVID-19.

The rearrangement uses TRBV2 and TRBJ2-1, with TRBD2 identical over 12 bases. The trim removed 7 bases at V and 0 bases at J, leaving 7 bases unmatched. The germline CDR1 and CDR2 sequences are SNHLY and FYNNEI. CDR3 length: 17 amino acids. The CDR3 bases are TGTGCCAGCATCCGACTAGCGGGGGAGAGCTCCTACAATGAGCAGTTCTTC. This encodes CASIRLAGESSYNEQFF.

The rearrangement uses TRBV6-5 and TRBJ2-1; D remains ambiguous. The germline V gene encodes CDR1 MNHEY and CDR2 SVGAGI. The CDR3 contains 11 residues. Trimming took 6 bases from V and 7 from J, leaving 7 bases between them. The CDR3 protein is CASREYNEQFF. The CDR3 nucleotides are TGTGCCAGCAGGGAGTATAATGAGCAGTTCTTC.

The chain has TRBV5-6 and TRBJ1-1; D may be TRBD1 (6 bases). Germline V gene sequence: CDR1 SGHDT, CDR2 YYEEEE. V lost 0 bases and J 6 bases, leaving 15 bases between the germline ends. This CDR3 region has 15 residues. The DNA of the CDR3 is TGTGCCAGCAGCTTGGCTTATATACAGGGCCCTGAAGCTTTCTTT. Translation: CASSLAYIQGPEAFF.

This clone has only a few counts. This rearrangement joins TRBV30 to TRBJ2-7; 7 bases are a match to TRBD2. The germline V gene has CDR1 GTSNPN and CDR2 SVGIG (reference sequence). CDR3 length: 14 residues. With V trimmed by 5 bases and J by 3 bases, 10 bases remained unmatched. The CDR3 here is CAWAGRFPNYEQYF. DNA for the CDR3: TGTGCCTGGGCCGGGAGGTTTCCCAACTACGAGCAGTACTTC. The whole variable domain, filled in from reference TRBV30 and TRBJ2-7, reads SQTIHQWPATLVQPVGSPLSLECTVEGTSNPNLYWYRQAAGRGLQLLFYSVGIGQISSEVPQNLSASRPQDRQFILSSKKLLLSDSGFYLCAWAGRFPNYEQYFGPGTRLTVT.

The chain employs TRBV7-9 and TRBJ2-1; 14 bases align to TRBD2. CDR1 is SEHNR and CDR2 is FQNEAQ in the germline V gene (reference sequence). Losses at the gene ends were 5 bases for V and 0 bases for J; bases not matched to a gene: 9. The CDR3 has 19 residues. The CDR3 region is CASSPGLAGGPHSYNEQFF. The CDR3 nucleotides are TGTGCCAGCAGCCCTGGACTAGCGGGAGGCCCACACTCCTACAATGAGCAGTTCTTC.

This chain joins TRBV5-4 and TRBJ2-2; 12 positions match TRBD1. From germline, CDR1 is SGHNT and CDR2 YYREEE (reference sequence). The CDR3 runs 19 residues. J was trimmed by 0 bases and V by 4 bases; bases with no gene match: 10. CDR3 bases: TGTGCCAGCAGCCCAGGGACAGGGGGCCTGGGGTCGAACACCGGGGAGCTGTTTTTT. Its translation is CASSPGTGGLGSNTGELFF.

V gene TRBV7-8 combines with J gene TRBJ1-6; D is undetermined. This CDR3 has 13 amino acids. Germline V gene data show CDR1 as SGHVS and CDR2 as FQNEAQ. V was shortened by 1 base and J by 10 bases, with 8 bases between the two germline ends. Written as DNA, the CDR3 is TGTGCCAGCAGCTTAGATTCGGGGTCACCCCTCCACTTT. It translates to CASSLDSGSPLHF.

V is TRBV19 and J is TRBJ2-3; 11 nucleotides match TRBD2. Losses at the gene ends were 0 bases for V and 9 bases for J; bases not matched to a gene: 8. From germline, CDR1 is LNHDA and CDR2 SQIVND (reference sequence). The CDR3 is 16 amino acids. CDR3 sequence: CASSIETSGRGGTQYF. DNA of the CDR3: TGTGCCAGTAGTATAGAAACTAGCGGGAGAGGAGGCACGCAGTATTTT. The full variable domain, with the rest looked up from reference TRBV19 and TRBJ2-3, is DGGITQSPKYLFRKEGQNVTLSCEQNLNHDAMYWYRQDPGQGLRLIYYSQIVNDFQKGDIAEGYSVSREKKESFPLTVTSAQKNPTAFYLCASSIETSGRGGTQYFGPGTRLTVL.

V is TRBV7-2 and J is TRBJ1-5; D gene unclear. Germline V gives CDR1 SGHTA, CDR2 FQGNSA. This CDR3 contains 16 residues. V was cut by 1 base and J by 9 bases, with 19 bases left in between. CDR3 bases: TGTGCCAGCAGCTTAGAAGGCGCCCTCGGGGTTGCGCCCCAGCATTTT. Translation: CASSLEGALGVAPQHF.

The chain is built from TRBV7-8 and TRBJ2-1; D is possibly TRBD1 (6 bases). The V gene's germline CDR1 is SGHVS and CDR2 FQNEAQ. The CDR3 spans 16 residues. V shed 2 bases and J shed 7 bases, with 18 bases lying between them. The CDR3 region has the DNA TGTGCCAGCAGCTTACTTCGAACAGGGAGAGGTAATGAGCAGTTCTTC. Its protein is CASSLLRTGRGNEQFF.